These 18 T cell receptor beta chains were sequenced from one sample in a study of spatial heterogeneity in lung cancer. The time point: sample taken at primary tumor resection. The study sequenced unsorted whole RNA from tumor, nontumor lung or frozen PBMC. One entry per CDR3 protein, called by TCRdb with MiXCR from the 5' RACE reads. The table lists 20,000 to 30,000 distinct CDR3 sequences, 4% to 5% of them singletons. The input for sequencing was PBMCs, taken at surgery. Receptor source: a male donor with early-stage non-small cell lung cancer.

This clonotype was detected ten times or more. This chain joins TRBV7-3 and TRBJ1-2; D might be TRBD1 (6 bases). Deletions cut 5 bases from V and 6 bases from J, with 13 bases between. CDR3 length: 13 amino acids. The germline V gene has CDR1 SGHTA and CDR2 FQGTGA. The chain's CDR3 is CASSPNPGDGYTF. The CDR3 DNA reads as TGTGCCAGCAGCCCCAACCCAGGGGATGGCTACACCTTC.

This clonotype appeared many times. The chain uses TRBV28 and TRBJ1-5; D perhaps matches TRBD1 (6 bases). Per the germline V gene, CDR1 is MDHEN and CDR2 is SYDVKM. The V end was cut by 10 bases, the J end by 3 bases, with 13 bases between. CDR3 length equals 13 residues. This chain's CDR3 is CAISTGINQPQHF. The CDR3 nucleotides are TGTGCCATATCGACAGGAATCAATCAGCCCCAGCATTTT.

Ten or more counts support this clonotype. The chain links TRBV6-1 to TRBJ1-4; possibly TRBD1 for D (5 bases). The CDR3 contains 15 residues. The V end was cut by 3 bases, the J end by 3 bases, with 11 bases between. The germline CDR1 and CDR2 sequences are MNHNS and SASEGT. CDR3 sequence: CASSEGPAPNEKLFF. The CDR3 DNA sequence: TGTGCCAGCAGTGAGGGGCCAGCCCCTAATGAAAAACTGTTTTTT.

In its sample, this clonotype was seen many times. V usage is TRBV19 and J usage is TRBJ1-5; perhaps TRBD1 as D (5 bases). Per germline, CDR1 LNHDA and CDR2 SQIVND (reference sequence). This CDR3 has 16 residues. V gave up 6 bases and J gave up 0 bases, with 15 bases separating them. As DNA, the CDR3 is TGTGCCAGTAGCTCGCTAGGGACTTATAGCAATCAGCCCCAGCATTTT. Protein sequence: CASSSLGTYSNQPQHF.

In its sample, this clonotype is medium-sized. The chain uses TRBV20-1 and TRBJ1-2; D not resolved. CDR1 DFQATT and CDR2 SNEGSKA come from the germline V gene (reference sequence). V was clipped by 3 bases and J by 7 bases, with 21 bases between them. The CDR3 is made up of 15 amino acids. In DNA, the CDR3 is TGCAGTGCTAGCCTTAATTGGGAGGCAAGATTTGGCTACACCTTC. Amino acids: CSASLNWEARFGYTF.

This clonotype was found many times. CDR3 protein: CSVRQSFGDTQYF. The CDR3 bases are TGCAGCGTCAGGCAATCGTTCGGAGATACGCAGTATTTT. This rearrangement joins TRBV29-1 to TRBJ2-3; no clear D gene. The CDR3 extends over 13 amino acids. Germline V gives CDR1 SQVTM, CDR2 ANQGSEA. V lost 6 bases, J lost 5 bases, and 15 bases lay in between.

This clonotype was detected many times. The rearrangement uses TRBV6-2 or TRBV6-3 and TRBJ1-1; D call uncertain. The CDR3 loop spans 13 amino acids. CDR1 MNHEY and CDR2 SVGEGT come from the germline V gene. Deletions cut 8 bases from V and 2 bases from J, with 12 bases between. CDR3 amino acids: CASGVWVNTEAFF. The DNA for the CDR3 is TGTGCCAGCGGCGTGTGGGTAAACACTGAAGCTTTCTTT.

This clonotype was detected ten times or more. For the CDR3, the DNA is TGTGCCAGTAGTCCCACGCCGGGATCCTATGGCTACACCTTC. Its protein is CASSPTPGSYGYTF. The rearrangement uses TRBV19 and TRBJ1-2; D call uncertain. The CDR3 is 14 amino acids. Trimming pared 5 bases from V and 4 bases from J, leaving 14 bases between. CDR1 LNHDA and CDR2 SQIVND come from the germline V gene (reference sequence).

The sample holds many counts of this clonotype. The V and J genes are TRBV18 and TRBJ1-1; no reliable D call. Trimming stripped 4 bases from V and 1 base from J, with 7 bases between. Germline-derived CDR1 and CDR2 are KGHSH and LQKENI. There are 13 residues in the CDR3. CDR3 bases: TGTGCCAGCTCACTCCGCCAGAACACTGAAGCTTTCTTT. Protein product: CASSLRQNTEAFF.

This clonotype was observed at least ten times. The rearrangement joins TRBV15 to TRBJ1-5; the match to TRBD1 covers 9 bases. V was pared by 6 bases and J by 2 bases, with 5 bases of the junction left unmatched. The CDR3 loop spans 15 amino acids. CDR1 LNHNV and CDR2 YYDKDF come from the germline V gene (reference sequence). CDR3 amino acids: CATRATGGGNQPQHF. The CDR3, as DNA: TGTGCCACCAGAGCGACAGGGGGGGGCAATCAGCCCCAGCATTTT.

In its sample, this clonotype was seen many times. Here the CDR3 DNA reads TGCAGTGCTAGCCGGGACAGTCCAGAGACCCAGTACTTC. It specifies CSASRDSPETQYF. The rearrangement links TRBV20-1 to TRBJ2-5; 7 nucleotides agree with TRBD1. The CDR3 consists of 13 residues. Germline lookup yields CDR1 DFQATT and CDR2 SNEGSKA (reference sequence). Losses at the gene ends were 3 bases for V and 4 bases for J; bases not matched to a gene: 5.

The chain recombines TRBV28 with TRBJ2-6; possible D gene TRBD2, 6 bases. The CDR3 is 16 amino acids. Deletions cut 7 bases from V and 1 base from J, with 14 bases between. From germline, CDR1 is MDHEN and CDR2 SYDVKM. CDR3 region: CASTLRAGSGANVLTF. Here the CDR3 DNA reads TGTGCCAGCACCCTTAGGGCGGGGTCTGGGGCCAACGTCCTGACTTTC.

This clonotype has ten or more counts. The chain carries TRBV15 and TRBJ2-1; tentatively, D is TRBD1 or TRBD2 (7 bases each). Trimming took off 3 bases at V and 7 bases at J, with 16 bases between the two ends. The germline CDR1 and CDR2 sequences are LNHNV and YYDKDF (reference sequence). The CDR3 runs 15 residues. In nucleotides, the CDR3 is TGTGCCACCAGCAGGGGGTCAGGGGGAGGGAATGAGCAGTTCTTC. Translation: CATSRGSGGGNEQFF.

This rearrangement joins TRBV6-2 or TRBV6-3 to TRBJ1-1; D gene uncertain. Per germline, CDR1 MNHEY and CDR2 SVGEGT. The CDR3 has 14 residues. Trimming pared 6 bases from V and 1 base from J, leaving 12 bases between. CDR3 loop: CASSSRARNTEAFF. For the CDR3, the DNA is TGTGCCAGCAGCTCTCGTGCTAGGAACACTGAAGCTTTCTTT.

This clonotype was detected ten times or more. The V and J genes are TRBV5-6 and TRBJ2-3, with D perhaps TRBD1 or TRBD2 (5 bases each). This CDR3 has 14 amino acids. V lost 1 base to trimming and J lost 4 bases, with 10 bases between them. From germline, CDR1 is SGHDT and CDR2 YYEEEE. Here the CDR3 reads CASSLWGIADTQYF. CDR3 nucleotide sequence: TGTGCCAGCAGCTTGTGGGGGATCGCAGATACGCAGTATTTT. Complete variable domain (other parts from reference TRBV5-6 and TRBJ2-3): DAGVTQSPTHLIKTRGQQVTLRCSPKSGHDTVSWYQQALGQGPQFIFQYYEEEERQRGNFPDRFSGHQFPNYSSELNVNALLLGDSALYLCASSLWGIADTQYFGPGTRLTVL.

This clonotype was seen ten or more times. The rearrangement links TRBV6-6 to TRBJ2-3; TRBD2 matches 8 bases. Germline-derived CDR1 and CDR2 are MNHNY and SVGAGI (reference sequence). V lost 2 bases to trimming and J lost 1 base; unmatched junction nucleotides: 2. This CDR3 comprises 15 residues. Here the CDR3 DNA reads TGTGCCAGCAGTTACACGGGGGGGCGCACAGATACGCAGTATTTT. It yields the protein CASSYTGGRTDTQYF.

This chain connects TRBV27 to TRBJ2-3; possible D gene TRBD1, 6 bases. The V and J ends lost 4 bases and 4 bases respectively, with 18 bases between them. CDR3 length: 16 residues. The germline gives CDR1 MNHEY, CDR2 SMNVEV (reference sequence). The CDR3 DNA sequence: TGTGCCAGCAGTTACTCAACAGGGTTAGGTCCAGATACGCAGTATTTT. This translates into CASSYSTGLGPDTQYF.

The chain joins TRBV5-1 to TRBJ2-5, with 7 bases fitting TRBD1. The CDR3 spans 15 residues. Germline CDR1 reads SGHRS; CDR2 reads YFSETQ. The trim removed 4 bases at V and 2 bases at J, leaving 8 bases unmatched. CDR3 amino acids: CASSSTGTVQETQYF. For the CDR3, the DNA is TGCGCCAGCAGCAGTACCGGGACAGTTCAAGAGACCCAGTACTTC.